What follows describes a single TCR beta chain. Its antigen is currently unknown. This sample is part of a study of brain metastases from non-small cell lung cancer. CDR1 and CDR2 from the germline V gene are MNHEY and SMNVEV (reference sequence). This CDR3 has 12 residues. V was shortened by 6 bases and J by 4 bases, with 9 bases between the two germline ends. Findings of the study overall: Paired brain metastases and primary tumors largely shared TCR repertoires. T-cell clones appeared expanded in approximately 58% of brain metastases relative to matched primary tumors. Brain metastases had lower T-cell infiltration than primary tumors.

Here immunoSEQ multiplex PCR was the method, and the copy in TCRdb shows in-frame clones only, minus some. The repertoire holds around 2,300 clones, under 85% seen once, with about 18% in the top ten. The source of this sequence is a donor at least 40 years old with non-small cell lung cancer. The V gene is TRBV27, the J gene TRBJ1-1; D remains unclear. Sequencing was carried out using primary lung tumor tissue. CDR3 sequence reads: CASRESGTEAFF. The DNA of the CDR3 is TGTGCCAGCAGGGAGTCAGGCACTGAAGCTTTCTTT.